The 18 T cell receptor beta chains given below trace back to one sample, sequenced in a study of cytomegalovirus exposure and HLA in healthy donors. In the PCR, 60 Vbeta and 13 Jbeta primers were used. TCRdb keeps only in-frame clones here, not all; method: immunoSEQ multiplex PCR. The data contain 140,000 or so clones, 70% to 85% of them seen just once; the ten biggest clones take up more than 9.5%. The sample taken for sequencing was PBMCs. The receptors shown here come from a woman aged 60-75 years in good health and CMV-seropositive.

The chain has TRBV5-4 and TRBJ2-7, with a possible D match to TRBD2 (6 bases). V dropped 4 bases and J dropped 2 bases, with 10 bases sitting between them. The CDR3 totals 13 residues. Germline V CDR1 and CDR2: SGHNT, YYREEE (reference sequence). CDR3 loop: CASSRTGAYEQYF. CDR3 in DNA: TGTGCCAGCAGCCGGACGGGAGCCTACGAGCAGTACTTC.

The chain uses TRBV19 and TRBJ1-1; D may be TRBD1 (6 bases). Germline V CDR1 and CDR2: LNHDA, SQIVND (reference sequence). V lost 7 bases and J 7 bases, leaving 19 bases between the germline ends. CDR3 length: 14 residues. The CDR3 nucleotides are TGTGCCAGTACTTCTCCAGGGGAGGGCTTTGAAGCTTTCTTT. It translates to CASTSPGEGFEAFF.

In its sample, this clone was seen once. This rearrangement joins TRBV5-1 to TRBJ1-4; D may be TRBD1 (5 bases). Germline V gene sequence: CDR1 SGHRS, CDR2 YFSETQ. Trimming cost V 0 bases and J 8 bases, with 11 bases left between them. The CDR3 is made up of 14 amino acids. CDR3 in DNA: TGCGCCAGCAGCTTGGCGGGGGGTGGAGAAAAACTGTTTTTT. This sequence encodes CASSLAGGGEKLFF.

The chain joins TRBV9 to TRBJ2-1; 7 bases fit TRBD2. Trimming at V came to 2 bases and at J to 0 bases, leaving 5 bases not matched to a gene. This CDR3 comprises 16 residues. Germline V gives CDR1 SGDLS, CDR2 YYNGEE. This CDR3 reads CASSVTSRSSYNEQFF. The CDR3 DNA reads as TGTGCCAGCAGCGTGACTAGCCGGAGCTCCTACAATGAGCAGTTCTTC.

This chain connects TRBV7-9 to TRBJ2-4, with D possibly TRBD1 on 5 matching bases. V lost 5 bases, J lost 0 bases, and 11 bases lay in between. The CDR3 covers 15 residues. Germline V lookup: CDR1 SEHNR, CDR2 FQNEAQ (reference sequence). The CDR3 nucleotides read TGTGCCAGCAGCGGTGACAGACTAGCCAAAAACATTCAGTACTTC. Translating it yields CASSGDRLAKNIQYF.

The chain recombines TRBV18 with TRBJ2-7; TRBD1 matches at 7 bases. Germline CDR1 and CDR2: KGHSH and LQKENI. The length of the CDR3 is 16 residues. Germline trimming cut 1 base from V and 1 base from J; bases unmatched to any gene: 7. The CDR3 bases are TGTGCCAGCTCACCACGCTCCGGGACAGAGTCCTACGAGCAGTACTTC. Translating gives CASSPRSGTESYEQYF.

The chain uses TRBV21-1 and TRBJ1-1; the table assigns TRBD1, which was not confirmed against the DNA. TRBV21-1 is a recognized pseudogene. This CDR3 has 15 amino acids. CDR3 nucleotide sequence: TGTGCCAGCAGCCTCCCGACCGGGACAGGGACTGAAGCTTTCTTT. This sequence encodes CASSLPTGTGTEAFF.

The chain carries TRBV19 and TRBJ2-4; D remains unclear. V was clipped by 3 bases and J by 8 bases, with 17 bases between them. CDR1 and CDR2 (germline): LNHDA, SQIVND (reference sequence). The CDR3 extends over 15 amino acids. DNA for the CDR3: TGTGCCAGTAGTATGGAGACCGGGTCCTGGGACATTCAGTACTTC. Translated: CASSMETGSWDIQYF. The full variable domain, in which reference TRBV19 and TRBJ2-4 provide the parts outside the CDR3, is DGGITQSPKYLFRKEGQNVTLSCEQNLNHDAMYWYRQDPGQGLRLIYYSQIVNDFQKGDIAEGYSVSREKKESFPLTVTSAQKNPTAFYLCASSMETGSWDIQYFGAGTRLSVL.

DNA of the CDR3: TGTGCCAGCAGCGGGAAGACTAGCGGGAAGTACCAAGAGACCCAGTACTTC. Translating it yields CASSGKTSGKYQETQYF. The chain couples TRBV5-4 to TRBJ2-5, with TRBD2 matching 11 bases. The CDR3 extends over 17 amino acids. CDR1 SGHNT and CDR2 YYREEE come from the germline V gene (reference sequence). With 4 bases clipped from V and 0 bases from J, the junction kept 8 bases outside the gene matches.

V gene TRBV11-3 combines with J gene TRBJ1-2; possible D gene TRBD1, 5 bases. The CDR3 is 14 amino acids. V gave up 2 bases and J gave up 1 base, with 8 bases separating them. CDR1 is SGHNT and CDR2 is YENEEA in the germline V gene. The DNA for the CDR3 is TGTGCCAGCAGCTTAAGTCAGGGTAACTATGGCTACACCTTC. Translation: CASSLSQGNYGYTF. Drawing the rest from reference TRBV11-3 and TRBJ1-2, the complete variable domain is EAGVVQSPRYKIIEKKQPVAFWCNPISGHNTLYWYLQNLGQGPELLIRYENEEAVDDSQLPKDRFSAERLKGVDSTLKIQPAELGDSAVYLCASSLSQGNYGYTFGSGTRLTVV.

V gene TRBV18 combines with J gene TRBJ2-4; possible D gene TRBD2, 6 bases. The CDR3 consists of 15 residues. Trimming took 3 bases from V and 2 from J, leaving 11 bases between them. Looked up from germline, CDR1 is KGHSH and CDR2 is LQKENI. CDR3 residues: CASSPGGGSKNIQYF. The CDR3 bases are TGTGCCAGCTCACCTGGTGGGGGGTCCAAAAACATTCAGTACTTC.

CDR3 sequence (DNA): TGCGCCAGCAGCTTGACTAGCGGGGGGAGCTCCTACAATGAGCAGTTCTTC. It specifies CASSLTSGGSSYNEQFF. The V call is TRBV5-1, the J call TRBJ2-1; 12 bases map to TRBD2. The CDR3 runs to 17 residues. Germline V gene sequence: CDR1 SGHRS, CDR2 YFSETQ. V trimming: 1 base; J trimming: 0 bases; junction bases outside the gene matches: 2.

This chain links TRBV5-1 with TRBJ2-5; D is unresolved. V lost 3 bases, J lost 0 bases, and 9 bases lay in between. CDR1 SGHRS and CDR2 YFSETQ come from the germline V gene. CDR3 size: 14 residues. The CDR3 sequence: CASSSGLHQETQYF. The DNA of the CDR3 is TGCGCCAGCAGCTCCGGGTTACACCAAGAGACCCAGTACTTC.

The gene calls are TRBV27 and TRBJ2-7; TRBD2 agrees at 9 bases. Trimming at V came to 2 bases and at J to 3 bases, leaving 5 bases not matched to a gene. The germline gives CDR1 MNHEY, CDR2 SMNVEV (reference sequence). This CDR3 is 15 amino acids long. The CDR3, as DNA: TGTGCCAGCAGTTTAGTTAGCGGGAGACTCTACGAGCAGTACTTC. It translates to CASSLVSGRLYEQYF.

The V and J genes are TRBV28 and TRBJ2-5; no clear D gene. The J call may be mistaken, given a closer DNA end match to TRBJ2-7. Germline CDR1 reads MDHEN; CDR2 reads SYDVKM. The CDR3 loop spans 14 amino acids. This CDR3 reads CASSRIQSSYEQYF. As DNA, the CDR3 is TGTGCCAGCAGCCGAATCCAAAGCTCCTACGAGCAGTACTTC.

The V and J genes are TRBV7-2 and TRBJ1-5; D is ambiguous. This CDR3 has 15 residues. The germline V and J ends were trimmed by 1 base and 3 bases, with 10 bases remaining between them. Germline CDR1 SGHTA, CDR2 FQGNSA. This CDR3 is CASSLGGSANQPQHF. CDR3 DNA: TGTGCCAGCAGCTTAGGCGGTTCGGCCAATCAGCCCCAGCATTTT.

This sequence joins TRBV7-2 and TRBJ2-7; the match to TRBD1 covers 8 bases. The CDR3 is 17 amino acids. From germline, CDR1 is SGHTA and CDR2 FQGNSA. Germline trimming cut 4 bases from V and 1 base from J; bases unmatched to any gene: 12. The CDR3 DNA is TGTGCCAGCAGCTACCATCCCTCCCGGGACAGGTCCTACGAGCAGTACTTC. It codes for CASSYHPSRDRSYEQYF.

CDR3 in amino acids: CASSRSGTSGRNEQFF. The DNA of the CDR3 is TGTGCCAGCAGCCGTTCCGGGACTAGCGGGAGGAATGAGCAGTTCTTC. This chain connects TRBV7-9 to TRBJ2-1, with TRBD2 matching 15 bases. After removal of 5 bases from V and 7 bases from J, the junction contained 6 bases not matched to a gene. The V gene's germline CDR1 is SEHNR and CDR2 FQNEAQ (reference sequence). The length of the CDR3 is 16 residues.